What follows are 17 T cell receptor beta chains derived from one specimen sequenced in a study of blood T cell repertoires in COVID-19. Only in-frame clones appear in the TCRdb table, and some are missing; sequencing was by immunoSEQ multiplex PCR. The table includes about 270,000 clones, about 85% detected once. The material sequenced was PBMCs or T cells enriched from blood (not recorded which). These receptors were taken from a woman aged 50 to 60 who had recovered from COVID-19.

The chain is built from TRBV11-1 and TRBJ1-2; D gene uncertain. Germline CDR1 reads SGHAT; CDR2 reads FQDESV (reference sequence). Trimming stripped 8 bases from V and 6 bases from J, with 22 bases between. CDR3 length equals 15 residues. The CDR3 DNA is TGTGCCAGCTCGTCTTCAAGGTTCGGCGGCGATGGCTACACCTTC. Translating gives CASSSSRFGGDGYTF.

As concerns this clone: One end of the junction does not line up with germline, which may come from a read error. The V and J genes are TRBV10-1 and TRBJ1-1, with 7 positions matching TRBD1. This CDR3 has 16 amino acids. Per the germline V gene, CDR1 is WNHNN and CDR2 is SYGVQD (reference sequence). CDR3 sequence reads: CASSDRVGQANTEAFF. The CDR3 bases are TGCGCAAGCAGCGACAGGGTGGGTCAAGCGAACACTGAAGCTTTCTTT.

This chain links TRBV20-1 with TRBJ1-1; unclear D gene. This CDR3 is 14 amino acids long. Trimming removed 3 bases at V and 0 bases at J, with 11 bases between. In germline, CDR1 is DFQATT, CDR2 SNEGSKA (reference sequence). The CDR3, as DNA: TGCAGTGCTAGTCCGACCGGGGTGAACACTGAAGCTTTCTTT. It encodes CSASPTGVNTEAFF.

This chain joins TRBV28 and TRBJ1-4; D perhaps matches TRBD1 (6 bases). V was cut by 2 bases and J by 4 bases, with 8 bases left in between. The germline CDR1 and CDR2 sequences are MDHEN and SYDVKM. This CDR3 comprises 14 residues. The CDR3 spells CASSLGGINEKLFF. CDR3 nucleotides: TGTGCCAGCAGTTTAGGGGGCATTAATGAAAAACTGTTTTTT. Full variable domain (missing parts from reference TRBV28 and TRBJ1-4): DVKVTQSSRYLVKRTGEKVFLECVQDMDHENMFWYRQDPGLGLRLIYFSYDVKMKEKGDIPEGYSVSREKKERFSLILESASTNQTSMYLCASSLGGINEKLFFGSGTQLSVL.

This CDR3 is CASTLGTVATNEKLFF. Here the CDR3 DNA reads TGTGCCAGCACCCTGGGGACAGTTGCAACTAATGAAAAACTGTTTTTT. V usage is TRBV28 and J usage is TRBJ1-4; TRBD1 aligns across 7 bases. The germline CDR1 and CDR2 sequences are MDHEN and SYDVKM. Unmatched junction bases numbered 8, after V lost 7 bases and J lost 0 bases. The CDR3 has 16 residues.

This sequence joins TRBV30 and TRBJ1-2, with D possibly TRBD1 on 5 matching bases. This CDR3 has 12 residues. Trimming cost V 5 bases and J 4 bases, with 11 bases left between them. Germline CDR1 and CDR2: GTSNPN and SVGIG (reference sequence). CDR3 protein: CAWGRRGYGYTF. In nucleotides, the CDR3 is TGTGCCTGGGGGAGGAGGGGCTATGGCTACACCTTC.

The chain uses TRBV28 and TRBJ1-1; 10 bases align to TRBD1. Germline lookup yields CDR1 MDHEN and CDR2 SYDVKM. J was trimmed by 6 bases and V by 6 bases; bases with no gene match: 7. The CDR3 covers 14 residues. The DNA for the CDR3 is TGTGCCAGCAGCGAGACAGGGGGCTTATCTGAAGCTTTCTTT. It is translated as CASSETGGLSEAFF. Using reference TRBV28 and TRBJ1-1 for the parts outside the CDR3, the full variable domain is DVKVTQSSRYLVKRTGEKVFLECVQDMDHENMFWYRQDPGLGLRLIYFSYDVKMKEKGDIPEGYSVSREKKERFSLILESASTNQTSMYLCASSETGGLSEAFFGQGTRLTVV.

For this clone: This same CDR3 is encoded by further DNA sequences in the sample. J is TRBJ1-4 and V is TRBV4-3; perhaps TRBD1 as D (6 bases). From germline, CDR1 is LGHNA and CDR2 YSLEER. The CDR3 length is 15 residues. Trimming shortened V by 0 bases and J by 5 bases, and 10 bases separated the two germline ends. The CDR3 DNA reads as TGCGCCAGCAGCCAAGAAACAGGGTTAAATGAAAAACTGTTTTTT. Translated, it gives CASSQETGLNEKLFF.

The chain is built from TRBV4-1 and TRBJ1-4; 7 positions match TRBD1. CDR1 MGHRA and CDR2 YSYEKL come from the germline V gene. V lost 4 bases and J lost 0; bases outside the gene matches: 5. This CDR3 comprises 16 residues. The CDR3 protein is CASSPGTVATNEKLFF. For the CDR3, the DNA is TGCGCCAGCAGCCCGGGGACAGTTGCAACTAATGAAAAACTGTTTTTT.

The chain carries TRBV18 and TRBJ1-1, with D unresolved. The CDR3 is made up of 16 amino acids. The ends were cut back, 2 bases at V and 0 bases at J, with 13 bases in the middle. The germline CDR1 and CDR2 sequences are KGHSH and LQKENI. CDR3 residues: CASSPKQNQMNTEAFF. The CDR3 DNA reads as TGTGCCAGCTCACCAAAACAGAACCAAATGAACACTGAAGCTTTCTTT.

The gene calls are TRBV14 and TRBJ1-5, with 9 bases matching TRBD1. Losses at the gene ends were 4 bases for V and 2 bases for J; bases not matched to a gene: 9. The CDR3 length is 17 residues. Germline CDR1 SGHDN, CDR2 FVKESK. CDR3 amino acids: CASSRPGTGFCNQPQHF. CDR3 bases: TGTGCCAGCAGCCGCCCCGGGACAGGGTTTTGCAATCAGCCCCAGCATTTT.

The genes are TRBV30 and TRBJ2-1; D may be TRBD2 (6 bases). The germline V gene has CDR1 GTSNPN and CDR2 SVGIG (reference sequence). V was pared by 0 bases and J by 6 bases, with 12 bases between. The CDR3 extends over 14 amino acids. CDR3 region: CAWSVSGGANEQFF. In nucleotides, the CDR3 is TGTGCCTGGAGTGTTAGCGGAGGGGCCAATGAGCAGTTCTTC.

This clone was counted once. The chain combines TRBV5-6 with TRBJ1-1; D unresolved. This CDR3 contains 14 residues. Trimming removed 2 bases at V and 6 bases at J, with 14 bases between. CDR1 is SGHDT, CDR2 YYEEEE, per germline. The CDR3: CASSFIPASPEAFF. The CDR3 DNA sequence: TGTGCCAGCAGCTTTATCCCCGCGTCCCCTGAAGCTTTCTTT.

The V call is TRBV4-3, the J call TRBJ1-2; possible D gene TRBD1, 5 bases. Per germline, CDR1 LGHNA and CDR2 YSLEER. The V and J ends lost 1 base and 8 bases respectively, with 17 bases between them. The CDR3 contains 15 residues. Here the CDR3 DNA reads TGCGCCAGCAGCCAAGGGGGGGGATCCGGGTACGGCTACACCTTC. Amino acid sequence: CASSQGGGSGYGYTF.

This clone turned up a few times. The V and J genes are TRBV28 and TRBJ2-1, with 14 bases fitting TRBD2. CDR1 and CDR2 (germline): MDHEN, SYDVKM. The ends lost 5 bases at V and 4 bases at J; junction bases unmatched: 13. The CDR3 is made up of 19 amino acids. The CDR3 here is CASSPSGTSGRGWYNEQFF. Written as DNA, the CDR3 is TGTGCCAGCAGTCCTTCCGGGACTAGCGGGAGAGGTTGGTACAATGAGCAGTTCTTC.

CDR3 coding DNA: TGTGCCAGCAGCCCTAACCTCGGGACACCGAACACTGAAGCTTTCTTT. This sequence encodes CASSPNLGTPNTEAFF. This rearrangement joins TRBV3-1 (or the pseudogene TRBV3-2) to TRBJ1-1; a weak D match, TRBD1 (6 bases). V dropped 4 bases and J dropped 1 base, with 16 bases sitting between them. There are 16 residues in the CDR3. Germline-derived CDR1 and CDR2 are LGHDT and YNNKEL (reference sequence).

This clone came up once. One junction end disagrees with the germline gene, perhaps due to a read error. The chain has TRBV3-1 (or the pseudogene TRBV3-2) and TRBJ2-7; 7 positions agree with TRBD1. This CDR3 has 14 residues. Germline assignment: CDR1 LGHDT and CDR2 YNNKEL (reference sequence). CDR3: CASSIRDRPYVQYF. The CDR3 DNA sequence: TGTGCCAGCAGCATTCGGGACAGACCGTACGTGCAGTACTTC.